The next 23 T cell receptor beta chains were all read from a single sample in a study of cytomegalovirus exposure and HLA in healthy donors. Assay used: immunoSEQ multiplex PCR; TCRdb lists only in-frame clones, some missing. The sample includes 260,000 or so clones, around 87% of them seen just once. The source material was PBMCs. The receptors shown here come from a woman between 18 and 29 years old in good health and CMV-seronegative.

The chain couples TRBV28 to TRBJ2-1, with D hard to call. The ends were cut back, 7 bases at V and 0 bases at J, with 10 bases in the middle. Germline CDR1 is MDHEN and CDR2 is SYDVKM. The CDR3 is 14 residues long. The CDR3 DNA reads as TGTGCCAGCACCTTAACGAGCTCCTACAATGAGCAGTTCTTC. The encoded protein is CASTLTSSYNEQFF.

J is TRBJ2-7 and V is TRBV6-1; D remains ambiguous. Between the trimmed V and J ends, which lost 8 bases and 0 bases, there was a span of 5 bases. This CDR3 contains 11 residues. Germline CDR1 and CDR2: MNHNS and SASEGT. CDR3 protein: CASPNSYEQYF. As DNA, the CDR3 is TGTGCCAGCCCTAACTCCTACGAGCAGTACTTC.

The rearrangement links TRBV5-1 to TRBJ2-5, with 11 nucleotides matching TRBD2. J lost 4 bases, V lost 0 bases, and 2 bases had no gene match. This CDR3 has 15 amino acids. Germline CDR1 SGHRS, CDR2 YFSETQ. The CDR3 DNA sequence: TGCGCCAGCAGCTTGGATCTAGCGGGAGGAGAGACCCAGTACTTC. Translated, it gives CASSLDLAGGETQYF. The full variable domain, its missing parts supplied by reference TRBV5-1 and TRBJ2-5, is KAGVTQTPRYLIKTRGQQVTLSCSPISGHRSVSWYQQTPGQGLQFLFEYFSETQRNKGNFPGRFSGRQFSNSRSEMNVSTLELGDSALYLCASSLDLAGGETQYFGPGTRLLVL.

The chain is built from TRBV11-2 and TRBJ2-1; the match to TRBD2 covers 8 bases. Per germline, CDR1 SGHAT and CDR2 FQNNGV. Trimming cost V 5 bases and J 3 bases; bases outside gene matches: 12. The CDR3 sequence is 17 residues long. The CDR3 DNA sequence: TGTGCCAGCAGCGCCCGCCTGGCGGGAGGACGCTACAATGAGCAGTTCTTC. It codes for CASSARLAGGRYNEQFF. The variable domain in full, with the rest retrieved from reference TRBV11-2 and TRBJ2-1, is EAGVAQSPRYKIIEKRQSVAFWCNPISGHATLYWYQQILGQGPKLLIQFQNNGVVDDSQLPKDRFSAERLKGVDSTLKIQPAKLEDSAVYLCASSARLAGGRYNEQFFGPGTRLTVL.

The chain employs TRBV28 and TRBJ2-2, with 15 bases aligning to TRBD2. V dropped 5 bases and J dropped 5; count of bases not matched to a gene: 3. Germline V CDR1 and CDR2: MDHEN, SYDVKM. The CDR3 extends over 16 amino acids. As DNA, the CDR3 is TGTGCCAGCAGTAGGACTAGCGGGAGGGTTACCGGGGAGCTGTTTTTT. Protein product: CASSRTSGRVTGELFF.

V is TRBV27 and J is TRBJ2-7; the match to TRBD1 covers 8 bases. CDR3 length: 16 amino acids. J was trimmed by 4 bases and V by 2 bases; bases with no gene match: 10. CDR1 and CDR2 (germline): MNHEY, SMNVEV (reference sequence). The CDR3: CASSLLPGQGRYEQYF. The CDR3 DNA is TGTGCCAGCAGTTTACTTCCCGGACAGGGAAGGTACGAGCAGTACTTC.

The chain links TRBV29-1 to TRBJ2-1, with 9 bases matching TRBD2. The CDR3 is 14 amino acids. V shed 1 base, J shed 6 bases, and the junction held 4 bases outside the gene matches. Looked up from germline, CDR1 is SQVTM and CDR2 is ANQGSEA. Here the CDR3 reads CSVEGGRVGNEQFF. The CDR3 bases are TGCAGCGTTGAAGGCGGGAGGGTGGGCAATGAGCAGTTCTTC.

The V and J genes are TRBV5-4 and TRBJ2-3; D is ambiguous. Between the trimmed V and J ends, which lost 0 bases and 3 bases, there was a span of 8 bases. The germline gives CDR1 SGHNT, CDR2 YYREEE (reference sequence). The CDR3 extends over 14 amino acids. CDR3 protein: CASSLGAETDTQYF. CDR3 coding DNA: TGTGCCAGCAGCTTGGGGGCAGAAACAGATACGCAGTATTTT.

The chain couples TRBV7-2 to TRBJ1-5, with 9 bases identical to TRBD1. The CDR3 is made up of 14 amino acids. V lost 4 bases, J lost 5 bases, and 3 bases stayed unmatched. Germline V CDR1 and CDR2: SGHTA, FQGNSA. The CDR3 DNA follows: TGTGCCAGCAGCTCCGGACAGGGGCATCAGCCCCAGCATTTT. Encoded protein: CASSSGQGHQPQHF.

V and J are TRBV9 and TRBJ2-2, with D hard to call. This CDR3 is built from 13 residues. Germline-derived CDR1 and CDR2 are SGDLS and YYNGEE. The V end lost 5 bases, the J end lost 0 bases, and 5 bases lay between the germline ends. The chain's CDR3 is CASSEPNTGELFF. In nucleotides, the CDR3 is TGTGCCAGCAGTGAGCCGAACACCGGGGAGCTGTTTTTT.

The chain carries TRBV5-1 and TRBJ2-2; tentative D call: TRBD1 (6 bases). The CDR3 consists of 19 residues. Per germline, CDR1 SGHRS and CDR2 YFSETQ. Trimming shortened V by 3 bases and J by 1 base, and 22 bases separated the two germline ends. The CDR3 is CASSYRSSTGLGNTGELFF. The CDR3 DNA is TGCGCCAGCAGCTATCGCTCTTCCACAGGGCTAGGGAACACCGGGGAGCTGTTTTTT.

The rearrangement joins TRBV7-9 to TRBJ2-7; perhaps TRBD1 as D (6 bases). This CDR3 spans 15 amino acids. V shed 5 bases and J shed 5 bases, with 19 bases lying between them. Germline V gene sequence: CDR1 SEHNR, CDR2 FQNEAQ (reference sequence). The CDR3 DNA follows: TGTGCCAGCAGCCCCCCATACCAGGGGCTCCACGAGCAGTACTTC. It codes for CASSPPYQGLHEQYF.

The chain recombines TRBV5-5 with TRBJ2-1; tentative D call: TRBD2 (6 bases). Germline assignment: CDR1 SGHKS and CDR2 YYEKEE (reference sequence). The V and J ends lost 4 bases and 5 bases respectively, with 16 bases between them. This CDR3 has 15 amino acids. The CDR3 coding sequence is TGTGCCAGCAGCCTGGTGGCGGGACGAAACAATGAGCAGTTCTTC. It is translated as CASSLVAGRNNEQFF.

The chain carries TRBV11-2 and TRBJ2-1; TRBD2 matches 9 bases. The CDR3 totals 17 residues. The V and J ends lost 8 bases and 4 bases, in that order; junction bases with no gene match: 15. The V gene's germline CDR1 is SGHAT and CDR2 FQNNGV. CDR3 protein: CASGGGASGTPYNEQFF. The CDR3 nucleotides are TGTGCCAGCGGAGGGGGGGCTAGCGGGACCCCTTACAATGAGCAGTTCTTC.

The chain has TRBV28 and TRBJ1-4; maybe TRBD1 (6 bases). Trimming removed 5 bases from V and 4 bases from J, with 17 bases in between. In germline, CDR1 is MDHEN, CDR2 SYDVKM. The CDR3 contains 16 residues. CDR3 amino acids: CASSTDTGHYNEKLFF. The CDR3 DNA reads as TGTGCCAGCAGTACCGATACAGGGCACTATAATGAAAAACTGTTTTTT. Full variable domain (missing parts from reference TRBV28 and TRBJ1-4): DVKVTQSSRYLVKRTGEKVFLECVQDMDHENMFWYRQDPGLGLRLIYFSYDVKMKEKGDIPEGYSVSREKKERFSLILESASTNQTSMYLCASSTDTGHYNEKLFFGSGTQLSVL.

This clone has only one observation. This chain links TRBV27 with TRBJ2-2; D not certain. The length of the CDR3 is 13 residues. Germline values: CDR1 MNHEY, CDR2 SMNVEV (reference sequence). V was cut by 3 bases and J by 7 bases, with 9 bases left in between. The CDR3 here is CASSFLPGGELFF. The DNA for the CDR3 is TGTGCCAGCAGTTTCCTCCCGGGCGGGGAGCTGTTTTTT.

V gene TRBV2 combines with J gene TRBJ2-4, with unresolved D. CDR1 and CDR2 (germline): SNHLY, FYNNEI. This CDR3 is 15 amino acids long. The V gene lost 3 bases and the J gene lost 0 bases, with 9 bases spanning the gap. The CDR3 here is CASSEDTGAKNIQYF. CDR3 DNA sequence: TGTGCCAGCAGTGAGGATACGGGAGCCAAAAACATTCAGTACTTC.

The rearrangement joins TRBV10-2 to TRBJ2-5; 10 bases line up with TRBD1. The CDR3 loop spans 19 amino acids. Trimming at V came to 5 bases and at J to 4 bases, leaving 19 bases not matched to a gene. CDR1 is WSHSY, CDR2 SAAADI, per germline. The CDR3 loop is CASSPTGTGANAGRETQYF. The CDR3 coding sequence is TGCGCCAGCAGTCCTACCGGGACAGGGGCCAACGCAGGGCGAGAGACCCAGTACTTC.

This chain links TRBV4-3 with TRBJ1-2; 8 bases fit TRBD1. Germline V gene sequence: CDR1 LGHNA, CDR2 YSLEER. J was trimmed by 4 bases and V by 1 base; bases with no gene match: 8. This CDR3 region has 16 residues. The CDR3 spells CASSQGWKTGAYGYTF. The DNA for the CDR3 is TGCGCCAGCAGCCAAGGATGGAAGACAGGGGCCTATGGCTACACCTTC.

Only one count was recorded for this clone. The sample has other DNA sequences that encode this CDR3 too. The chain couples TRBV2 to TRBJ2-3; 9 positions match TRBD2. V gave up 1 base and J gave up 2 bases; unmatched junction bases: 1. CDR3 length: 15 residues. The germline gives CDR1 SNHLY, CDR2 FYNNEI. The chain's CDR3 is CASSEGGRATDTQYF. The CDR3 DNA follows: TGTGCCAGCAGTGAAGGCGGGAGGGCCACAGATACGCAGTATTTT.

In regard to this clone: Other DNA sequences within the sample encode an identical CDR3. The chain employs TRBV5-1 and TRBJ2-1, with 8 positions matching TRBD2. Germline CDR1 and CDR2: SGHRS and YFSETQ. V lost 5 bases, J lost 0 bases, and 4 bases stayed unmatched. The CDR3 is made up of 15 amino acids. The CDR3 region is CASSSSGSSYNEQFF. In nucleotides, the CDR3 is TGCGCCAGCAGTTCCAGCGGGAGCTCCTACAATGAGCAGTTCTTC.

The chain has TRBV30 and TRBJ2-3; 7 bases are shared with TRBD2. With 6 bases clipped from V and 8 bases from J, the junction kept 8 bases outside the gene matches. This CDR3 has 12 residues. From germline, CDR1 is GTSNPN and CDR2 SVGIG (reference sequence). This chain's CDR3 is CACVRGGSTQYF. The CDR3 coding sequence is TGTGCCTGTGTTAGGGGAGGGAGTACGCAGTATTTT.

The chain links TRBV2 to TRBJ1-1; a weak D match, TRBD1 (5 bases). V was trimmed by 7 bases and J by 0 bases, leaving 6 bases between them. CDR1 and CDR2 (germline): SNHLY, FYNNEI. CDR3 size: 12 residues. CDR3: CASIGVNTEAFF. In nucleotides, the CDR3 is TGTGCCAGCATAGGGGTGAACACTGAAGCTTTCTTT.